The entry that follows covers one TCR beta chain sequence. This clone's antigen is unknown. No qualities accompany the bases; no much larger clone lies one base away. TCRdb names Illumina NovaSeq 6000 as the instrument used. TCRalpha and TCRbeta cDNA libraries were built by 5'RACE with constant-segment primers, adding sample barcodes and unique molecular identifiers. Trizol reagent was used to extract RNA from every sample. Libraries were amplified in two PCR steps, with a second sample barcode and Illumina TruSeq adapters added in the second step. Sequencing of the libraries was done on an Illumina NovaSeq, producing 2 x 150 bp paired-end reads. Per the authors' processing: The reads were demultiplexed and collapsed into UMI-guided consensus sequences using migec v1.2.7. Using mixcr v2.1.11, the UMI consensuses were aligned to TRA and TRB V and J templates and assembled into clonotypes. A clonotype was counted as expanded or contracted only if both edgeR and NoisET called the change significant, with noise models trained on biological replicates. edgeR calls used a false discovery rate-adjusted p below 0.01 and a log2 fold-change threshold of 1. As an exploratory analysis of dynamics, max-normalized trajectories of the 1000 most abundant clonotypes were examined by PCA with hierarchical clustering. Separately sequenced CD4+ and CD8+ repertoires were used to assign a CD4 or CD8 phenotype to each responding clone. TCRdb applied fastp at Q25 and MiXCR to the public reads, then kept only in-frame beta chains. Rows matching on CDR3 protein sequence are summarized as one entry with the most common DNA and genes. The V and J calls reflect TCRdb's pipeline rather than the authors' work. The sample table holds roughly 180,000 distinct CDR3 sequences, of which less than 20% were seen once. The ten largest clones capture roughly 4.3% of the sample.

Ficoll-Paque density gradient centrifugation was used to isolate PBMCs. The data were taken from a study of T-cell memory formation after mild COVID-19 (dated by TCRdb to the early 2020s). In terms of the full investigation: TCR sequence clusters from the two donors were largely donor specific. In a couple of donors, T-cell clones that expanded and contracted after mild COVID-19 were tracked by sequencing TCRalpha and TCRbeta repertoires over time. Two young, previously healthy adult volunteers, one female and one male, were included in the cohort. Study-wide conclusions, independent of this receptor: The detection of some responding clones in pre-infection memory suggests that pre-existing cross-reactive memory T cells joined the SARS-CoV-2 response. Only two mild cases were covered in the study, and larger cohorts including severe cases with pre-infection samples were considered necessary. The second-wave clones that peaked on day 37 were not confirmed to be SARS-CoV-2 specific. Contracting CD4+ clones turned up mainly in the CM and EM memory subsets, whereas EMRA was where CD8+ clones were enriched. From day 15 to 85, contracting clones showed balanced CD4/CD8 phenotypes, whereas a second wave of clones that expanded from day 15 to 37 leaned towards CD4+.

Including the terminal cysteine and phenylalanine, the CDR3 comprises 15 residues. Kept here is only the CDR3 DNA, which spans 45 bases and is read in frame from base 1. V and J are truncated by 5 bases and 4 bases respectively, leaving an intervening sequence of 16 bases. The germline V gene supplies CDR1 SGHTA and CDR2 FQGNSA. What was sequenced was PBMCs or a T cell subset sorted from them (not recorded which). The TCR originated in a man between 18 and 29 years old who had mild COVID-19 (a few samples of this study predate the infection). The sample titles of this study are shuffled in the database, so cell type and time point are left out; the donor was told from shared clones. The chain was built from TRBV7-2 and TRBJ2-3; TRBD1 might be the D gene, on 8 matching bases. The bases read TGTGCCAGCAGCCAGCGGACAGGGAGGGCAGATACGCAGTATTTT. Its translation reads: CASSQRTGRADTQYF.